This T cell receptor (beta chain) was identified in a study of sequential checkpoint blockade in melanoma. Study details: Arm A got nivolumab then ipilimumab; arm B the reverse, 1:1.

The protocol was immunoSEQ multiplex PCR, while the TCRdb copy is restricted to in-frame clones and leaves out a portion. The table has under 9,000 clones, just under 65% seen once. The treatment denotes: randomized to nivolumab then ipilimumab (arm A) or the reverse (arm B). PBMC sorting kept live CD3+CD8+ cells without CD19 or CD56. CDR1 MNHEY and CDR2 SVGAGI come from the germline V gene. Trimming removed 5 bases from V and 5 bases from J, with 9 bases in between. The CDR3 runs to 12 residues. This receptor was obtained from a human patient with melanoma. Some clones in this sample may be carry-over from other donors' samples. The chain links TRBV6-5 to TRBJ1-1; D is unresolved. The sequencing here drew on CD8+ T cells sorted from blood (inferred from file names), taken from a patient given nivolumab and ipilimumab in sequence. DNA of the CDR3: TGTGCCAGCAGTCGCGGAGTTACTGAAGCTTTCTTT. It yields the protein CASSRGVTEAFF.